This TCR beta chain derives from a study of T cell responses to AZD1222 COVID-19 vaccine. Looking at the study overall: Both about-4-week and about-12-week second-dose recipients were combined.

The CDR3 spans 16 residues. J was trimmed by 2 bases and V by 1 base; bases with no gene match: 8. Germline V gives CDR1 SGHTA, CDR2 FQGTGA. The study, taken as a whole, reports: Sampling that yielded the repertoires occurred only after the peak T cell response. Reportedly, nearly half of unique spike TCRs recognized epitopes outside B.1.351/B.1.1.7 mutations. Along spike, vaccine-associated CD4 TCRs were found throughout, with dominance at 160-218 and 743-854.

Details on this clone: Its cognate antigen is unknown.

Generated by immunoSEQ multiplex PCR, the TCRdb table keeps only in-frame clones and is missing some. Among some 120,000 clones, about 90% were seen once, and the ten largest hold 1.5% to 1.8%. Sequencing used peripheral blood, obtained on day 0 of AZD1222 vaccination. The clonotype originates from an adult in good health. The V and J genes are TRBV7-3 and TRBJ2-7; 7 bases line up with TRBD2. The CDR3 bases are TGTGCCAGCAGCTTAATGGGGGGGACCGGACCCTACGAGCAGTACTTC. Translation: CASSLMGGTGPYEQYF.